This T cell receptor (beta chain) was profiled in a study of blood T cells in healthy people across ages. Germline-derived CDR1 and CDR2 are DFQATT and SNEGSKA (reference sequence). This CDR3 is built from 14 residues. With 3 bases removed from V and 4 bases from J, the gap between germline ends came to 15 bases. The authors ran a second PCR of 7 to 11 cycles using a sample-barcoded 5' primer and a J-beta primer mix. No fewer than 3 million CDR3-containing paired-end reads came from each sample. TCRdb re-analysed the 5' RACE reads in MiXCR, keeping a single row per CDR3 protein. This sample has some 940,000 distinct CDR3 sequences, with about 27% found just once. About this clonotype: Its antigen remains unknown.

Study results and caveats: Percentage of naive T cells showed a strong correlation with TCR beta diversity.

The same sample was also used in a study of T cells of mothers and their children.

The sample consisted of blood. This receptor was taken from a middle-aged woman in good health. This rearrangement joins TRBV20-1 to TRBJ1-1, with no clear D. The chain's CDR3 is CSARASSGGTEAFF. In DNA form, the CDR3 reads TGCAGTGCTAGGGCCTCTAGCGGTGGCACTGAAGCTTTCTTT.